The next 29 T cell receptor beta chains were all read from a single sample in a study of graft-versus-host responses after intestinal transplantation. The assay was immunoSEQ multiplex PCR, and TCRdb's table has in-frame clones only and misses some. Among approximately 80,000 clones listed, around 90% were seen once. These receptors are not linked to any known antigen. This specimen was unstimulated CD4+ T cells sorted from spleen or lymph node cells, taken before intestinal transplant. These receptors all stem from a human donor who received an intestinal transplant.

The gene calls are TRBV10-3 and TRBJ2-5; 7 bases are a match to TRBD1. J lost 4 bases, V lost 3 bases, and 2 bases had no gene match. The CDR3 spans 13 residues. From germline, CDR1 is ENHRY and CDR2 SYGVKD. The CDR3 spells CAISEGGGETQYF. The CDR3 bases are TGTGCCATCAGTGAAGGGGGCGGAGAGACCCAGTACTTC.

The CDR3 sequence: CASRCGLAGVSSSYNEQFF. The CDR3 DNA reads as TGTGCAAGTCGCTGTGGACTAGCGGGGGTTTCGAGCTCCTACAATGAGCAGTTCTTC. The V call is TRBV12-2, the J call TRBJ2-1; TRBD2 is the table's D call, not checked against the DNA. TRBV12-2 is classified as a pseudogene. This CDR3 is built from 19 residues.

The rearrangement uses TRBV6-5 and TRBJ2-7; a weak D match, TRBD2 (6 bases). V dropped 0 bases and J dropped 2 bases, with 8 bases sitting between them. The CDR3 covers 14 residues. Germline CDR1 and CDR2: MNHEY and SVGAGI. The CDR3 region is CASSYSRGTYEQYF. In DNA form, the CDR3 reads TGTGCCAGCAGTTACTCGCGGGGTACCTACGAGCAGTACTTC.

This clone was detected once. The V and J genes are TRBV7-2 and TRBJ2-3, with 8 bases aligning to TRBD2. The CDR3 contains 16 residues. V dropped 2 bases and J dropped 4; count of bases not matched to a gene: 8. The germline gives CDR1 SGHTA, CDR2 FQGNSA. DNA of the CDR3: TGTGCCAGCAGCTTAATGTCGGCGGGGGGTCCAGATACGCAGTATTTT. Its protein product is CASSLMSAGGPDTQYF.

The chain combines TRBV28 with TRBJ1-2; D gene uncertain. Per the germline V gene, CDR1 is MDHEN and CDR2 is SYDVKM. The CDR3 contains 11 residues. Trimming removed 3 bases from V and 5 bases from J, with 4 bases in between. The CDR3 sequence is CASSFRYGYTF. As DNA, the CDR3 is TGTGCCAGCAGTTTTCGGTATGGCTACACCTTC.

This clone turned up a few times. V usage is TRBV6-4 and J usage is TRBJ2-7; 9 nucleotides align to TRBD1. The germline gives CDR1 MRHNA, CDR2 SNTAGT. This CDR3 contains 14 residues. V was pared by 3 bases and J by 5 bases, with 5 bases of the junction left unmatched. The CDR3 DNA follows: TGTGCCAGCAGTGATCGGACAGGGGAACACGAGCAGTACTTC. Translating it yields CASSDRTGEHEQYF.

The chain recombines TRBV28 with TRBJ2-3; perhaps TRBD2 as D (5 bases). Germline CDR1 reads MDHEN; CDR2 reads SYDVKM. CDR3 length equals 15 residues. V shed 8 bases and J shed 0 bases, with 15 bases lying between them. CDR3 DNA sequence: TGTGCCAGCTCTGAGGGTAGCGCGAGCACAGATACGCAGTATTTT. It is translated as CASSEGSASTDTQYF.

V usage is TRBV6-1 and J usage is TRBJ1-5, with no clear D. Germline V gives CDR1 MNHNS, CDR2 SASEGT. V was shortened by 8 bases and J by 6 bases, with 14 bases between the two germline ends. This CDR3 spans 13 amino acids. CDR3 sequence reads: CASLGFSSQPQHF. The CDR3 DNA sequence: TGTGCCAGCCTAGGCTTTTCGTCTCAGCCCCAGCATTTT.

The chain carries TRBV6-1 and TRBJ1-2; D might be TRBD1 (5 bases). Deletions cut 5 bases from V and 4 bases from J, with 20 bases between. Germline V CDR1 and CDR2: MNHNS, SASEGT. CDR3 length equals 16 residues. This CDR3 reads CASSQGAGRAPYGYTF. The DNA of the CDR3 is TGTGCCAGCAGTCAAGGGGCAGGGCGAGCCCCCTATGGCTACACCTTC.

This chain links TRBV2 with TRBJ2-3; 9 nucleotides match TRBD2. Germline-derived CDR1 and CDR2 are SNHLY and FYNNEI. The CDR3 is made up of 14 amino acids. Trimming removed 5 bases from V and 3 bases from J; junction bases left unmatched: 3. CDR3 in DNA: TGTGCCAGCAGTAGCGGGGGGATGACAGATACGCAGTATTTT. This encodes CASSSGGMTDTQYF. Complete variable domain (other parts from reference TRBV2 and TRBJ2-3): EPEVTQTPSHQVTQMGQEVILRCVPISNHLYFYWYRQILGQKVEFLVSFYNNEISEKSEIFDDQFSVERPDGSNFTLKIRSTKLEDSAMYFCASSSGGMTDTQYFGPGTRLTVL.

V usage is TRBV25-1 and J usage is TRBJ2-1, with 7 bases identical to TRBD2. After removal of 3 bases from V and 4 bases from J, the junction contained 3 bases not matched to a gene. This CDR3 is built from 14 residues. Germline values: CDR1 MGHDK, CDR2 SYGVNS. The CDR3 coding sequence is TGTGCCAGCAGTGACCTAGCGGAGTACAATGAGCAGTTCTTC. Translating gives CASSDLAEYNEQFF.

Remarks on this clone: The junction shows a germline mismatch at one end, possibly a read error. This chain connects TRBV19 to TRBJ1-3; 9 bases are shared with TRBD1. The CDR3 is 14 amino acids. Germline V gene sequence: CDR1 LNHDA, CDR2 SQIVND (reference sequence). CDR3 nucleotide sequence: TGCGGATCGACAGGGGGTATCTCTGGAAGCACCATATATTTT. It is translated as CGSTGGISGSTIYF. The whole variable domain, remainder taken from reference TRBV19 and TRBJ1-3, is DGGITQSPKYLFRKEGQNVTLSCEQNLNHDAMYWYRQDPGQGLRLIYYSQIVNDFQKGDIAEGYSVSREKKESFPLTVTSAQKNPTAFYLCGSTGGISGSTIYFGEGSWLTVV.

This clone was observed once. This CDR3 is also generated by other DNA sequences in the sample. This chain joins TRBV5-1 and TRBJ2-7, with D maybe TRBD2 (5 bases). Trimming removed 4 bases from V and 6 bases from J, with 20 bases in between. Germline CDR1 reads SGHRS; CDR2 reads YFSETQ. The CDR3 has 15 residues. This chain's CDR3 is CASSGWEIGRSEQYF. CDR3 sequence (DNA): TGCGCCAGCAGCGGGTGGGAGATTGGCCGTTCCGAGCAGTACTTC.

This clone was detected only once. The chain has TRBV2 and TRBJ1-2, with 9 bases that match TRBD1. The CDR3 is 13 residues long. Per germline, CDR1 SNHLY and CDR2 FYNNEI. The junction had 2 bases not matched to a gene; V was cut back by 5 bases and J by 4 bases. CDR3 residues: CASSPDRGYGYTF. As DNA, the CDR3 is TGTGCCAGCAGTCCGGACAGGGGCTATGGCTACACCTTC.

V and J are TRBV7-3 and TRBJ2-1; TRBD1 aligns across 7 bases. This CDR3 is built from 14 residues. The V gene's germline CDR1 is SGHTA and CDR2 FQGTGA. J was trimmed by 5 bases and V by 5 bases; bases with no gene match: 6. The CDR3 DNA reads TGTGCCAGCAGCCAATATGACAGGGACAATGAGCAGTTCTTC. This translates into CASSQYDRDNEQFF.

This chain's CDR3 is CASSGTGSSYNEQFF. CDR3 nucleotide sequence: TGCGCCAGCAGCGGAACAGGTAGCTCCTACAATGAGCAGTTCTTC. V usage is TRBV5-1 and J usage is TRBJ2-1; D may be TRBD1 (5 bases). V lost 4 bases to trimming and J lost 0 bases, with 11 bases between them. CDR1 is SGHRS, CDR2 YFSETQ, per germline. The CDR3 contains 15 residues. The whole variable domain, remainder taken from reference TRBV5-1 and TRBJ2-1, is KAGVTQTPRYLIKTRGQQVTLSCSPISGHRSVSWYQQTPGQGLQFLFEYFSETQRNKGNFPGRFSGRQFSNSRSEMNVSTLELGDSALYLCASSGTGSSYNEQFFGPGTRLTVL.

This clone was counted once. The J gene is TRBJ2-1, the V gene TRBV10-2; 8 positions match TRBD2. V lost 5 bases and J lost 1; bases outside the gene matches: 7. This CDR3 region has 16 residues. CDR1 is WSHSY and CDR2 is SAAADI in the germline V gene. Here the CDR3 DNA reads TGCGCCAGCAGTAGGATAGCGGGATCTTCCTACAATGAGCAGTTCTTC. This translates into CASSRIAGSSYNEQFF.

This chain joins TRBV6-1 and TRBJ2-5, with D tentatively TRBD1 (6 bases). CDR3 length equals 14 residues. V lost 6 bases and J lost 1, with 12 bases in between. The germline V gene has CDR1 MNHNS and CDR2 SASEGT. The CDR3 spells CASRGRGIQETQYF. CDR3 in DNA: TGTGCCAGCAGGGGTAGGGGGATCCAAGAGACCCAGTACTTC.

This chain joins TRBV29-1 and TRBJ2-1, with TRBD2 matching over 10 bases. CDR3 size: 13 residues. Germline V gives CDR1 SQVTM, CDR2 ANQGSEA. V lost 7 bases to trimming and J lost 10 bases; unmatched junction nucleotides: 10. The CDR3: CSGSSGRSREQFF. The CDR3 DNA follows: TGCAGCGGGTCTAGCGGGAGAAGTAGAGAGCAGTTCTTC.

This sequence joins TRBV5-4 and TRBJ2-2; the D gene is possibly TRBD2 (6 bases). The germline V gene encodes CDR1 SGHNT and CDR2 YYREEE (reference sequence). CDR3 length: 16 residues. V lost 4 bases and J lost 2, with 15 bases in between. The CDR3 nucleotides read TGTGCCAGCAGCGACCCCAGGAGGGGTAACACCGGGGAGCTGTTTTTT. Protein: CASSDPRRGNTGELFF.

The chain couples TRBV5-1 to TRBJ2-3; 16 bases are a match to TRBD2. There are 16 residues in the CDR3. Germline CDR1 and CDR2: SGHRS and YFSETQ. The V gene end was trimmed by 3 bases and the J gene end by 5 bases; junction bases not matched to a gene: 3. CDR3 in amino acids: CASSSGLAGGRDTQYF. The CDR3 DNA is TGCGCCAGCAGCTCGGGACTAGCGGGAGGGAGAGATACGCAGTATTTT. The variable domain in full, completed from reference TRBV5-1 and TRBJ2-3, reads KAGVTQTPRYLIKTRGQQVTLSCSPISGHRSVSWYQQTPGQGLQFLFEYFSETQRNKGNFPGRFSGRQFSNSRSEMNVSTLELGDSALYLCASSSGLAGGRDTQYFGPGTRLTVL.

The gene calls are TRBV19 and TRBJ1-1; 8 bases are a match to TRBD1. The CDR3 length is 16 residues. Looked up from germline, CDR1 is LNHDA and CDR2 is SQIVND (reference sequence). V shed 6 bases and J 1 base; nucleotides not matched to a gene: 10. CDR3 in amino acids: CASSPTGEGTNTEAFF. The CDR3 region has the DNA TGTGCCAGTAGCCCGACAGGGGAGGGGACGAACACTGAAGCTTTCTTT.

This chain connects TRBV6-5 to TRBJ2-5, with 8 bases lining up with TRBD2. V lost 3 bases to trimming and J lost 3 bases; unmatched junction nucleotides: 6. The CDR3 runs 15 residues. The germline gives CDR1 MNHEY, CDR2 SVGAGI. The CDR3 loop reads CASSYTGLVEETQYF. The CDR3 bases are TGTGCCAGCAGTTATACGGGACTAGTCGAAGAGACCCAGTACTTC.

This clone was recorded only once. The genes are TRBV2 and TRBJ1-2; D unresolved. This CDR3 region has 14 residues. Germline lookup yields CDR1 SNHLY and CDR2 FYNNEI. The V end lost 5 bases, the J end lost 4 bases, and 14 bases lay between the germline ends. CDR3 in amino acids: CASSPTDGPYGYTF. The CDR3 DNA reads as TGTGCCAGCAGTCCCACAGACGGTCCCTATGGCTACACCTTC.

The genes are TRBV7-8 and TRBJ1-1; no firm D call. CDR3 size: 16 residues. Trimming removed 7 bases from V and 2 bases from J, with 20 bases in between. Germline V gene lookup returns CDR1 SGHVS and CDR2 FQNEAQ. The CDR3 here is CASTVDSTLLNTEAFF. DNA of the CDR3: TGTGCCAGCACCGTGGACTCGACCCTCCTTAACACTGAAGCTTTCTTT.

The V call is TRBV28, the J call TRBJ1-5; TRBD1 agrees at 9 bases. J gave up 3 bases and V 5 bases, and 8 bases lay outside the gene matches. Germline-derived CDR1 and CDR2 are MDHEN and SYDVKM. This CDR3 contains 16 residues. The CDR3 DNA sequence: TGTGCCAGCAGTGCACGGACAGGGGTGGTCAATCAGCCCCAGCATTTT. Its translation: CASSARTGVVNQPQHF.

J is TRBJ2-7 and V is TRBV2; 9 bases align to TRBD2. After removal of 7 bases from V and 3 bases from J, the junction contained 4 bases not matched to a gene. Germline V gene lookup returns CDR1 SNHLY and CDR2 FYNNEI. CDR3 length: 13 amino acids. DNA of the CDR3: TGTGCCAGCAAGCGGGGGGAACTCTACGAGCAGTACTTC. This sequence encodes CASKRGELYEQYF.

The rearrangement joins TRBV5-6 to TRBJ2-3; tentative D call: TRBD1 (5 bases). From germline, CDR1 is SGHDT and CDR2 YYEEEE. The CDR3 covers 15 residues. Trimming cost V 1 base and J 4 bases, with 13 bases left between them. The CDR3 region is CASSLNQGRADTQYF. The DNA of the CDR3 is TGTGCCAGCAGCTTGAACCAGGGTAGGGCAGATACGCAGTATTTT.

This chain joins TRBV27 and TRBJ1-2; a weak D match, TRBD1 (5 bases). CDR1 is MNHEY, CDR2 SMNVEV, per germline (reference sequence). V lost 5 bases and J lost 4, with 14 bases in between. There are 14 residues in the CDR3. CDR3 nucleotides: TGTGCCAGCAGTGCGGCAGGGAGGAGCTATGGCTACACCTTC. This codes for CASSAAGRSYGYTF.